This T cell receptor (beta chain) was sequenced in a study of blood T cells in healthy people across ages. Using a J-beta primer mix together with a sample-barcoded 5' primer, a second PCR was run for roughly 7 to 12 cycles. Using its own MiXCR run on the 5' RACE reads, TCRdb lists one record per CDR3 protein. The data hold 1.4 million or so distinct CDR3 sequences, with about 42% observed a single time. The germline V gene has CDR1 GTSNPN and CDR2 SVGIG (reference sequence). Trimming took off 2 bases at V and 2 bases at J, with 0 bases between the two ends. The CDR3 runs to 11 residues. PBMCs, at least 7 million per sample, were isolated.

This TCR derives from a woman between 18 and 29 years old in good health. The chain combines TRBV30 with TRBJ1-4; D is unresolved. Material for sequencing was blood. Here the CDR3 reads CAWSTNEKLFF. In nucleotides, the CDR3 is TGTGCCTGGAGTACTAATGAAAAACTGTTTTTT. The variable domain in full, completed from reference TRBV30 and TRBJ1-4, reads SQTIHQWPATLVQPVGSPLSLECTVEGTSNPNLYWYRQAAGRGLQLLFYSVGIGQISSEVPQNLSASRPQDRQFILSSKKLLLSDSGFYLCAWSTNEKLFFGSGTQLSVL.